Each of the 18 T cell receptor beta chains below was sequenced from the same sample in a study of chemoradiotherapy in HPV16-positive cancers (dated by TCRdb to 2021 to 2024). Library creation used the immunoSEQ multiplex PCR assay. TCRdb stores this immuneACCESS table with in-frame sequences only. Part of the clones is absent; in the studies checked, under half of the shortfall reflects unresolved V genes, and no reason is known for the rest. The sample table lists some 14,000 clones, around 90% of them with a count of one. The ten largest clones represent about 4% of the sample. The specimen was blood, collected from a patient who underwent chemoradiotherapy. The origin of the receptors is a human donor with HPV-associated anogenital cancer.

The chain carries TRBV27 and TRBJ2-1; 14 bases map to TRBD2. J was trimmed by 5 bases and V by 6 bases; bases with no gene match: 3. Germline CDR1 reads MNHEY; CDR2 reads SMNVEV (reference sequence). The CDR3 loop spans 15 amino acids. This CDR3 is CASRRLAGGHNEQFF. In DNA form, the CDR3 reads TGTGCCAGCAGGCGACTAGCGGGGGGGCACAATGAGCAGTTCTTC.

DNA of the CDR3: TGTGCCAGCAACGTACTAGCGGGGGAGGATACGCAGTATTTT. It codes for CASNVLAGEDTQYF. The chain has TRBV6-1 and TRBJ2-3; TRBD2 agrees at 11 bases. CDR3 length: 14 amino acids. Germline CDR1 reads MNHNS; CDR2 reads SASEGT. V lost 7 bases to trimming and J lost 6 bases; unmatched junction nucleotides: 6.

A word on this clone: One end of the junction fails to match germline, which may point to a read error. CDR3 DNA: TGTGCCAGCTCACCGTATCTCGAGGGATCTGGAAGCACCATATATTTT. Translating gives CASSPYLEGSGSTIYF. The chain uses TRBV18 and TRBJ1-3; D not resolved. The CDR3 runs 16 residues. Germline V gives CDR1 KGHSH, CDR2 LQKENI.

The V gene is TRBV11-2, the J gene TRBJ2-1, with TRBD1 matching over 10 bases. Germline loops: CDR1 SGHAT, CDR2 FQNNGV. The ends lost 1 base at V and 13 bases at J; junction bases unmatched: 16. The CDR3 has 17 residues. DNA for the CDR3: TGTGCCAGCAGCTTAGTTAATGTTCGACAGGGGGCGAGGTTCCAGTTCTTC. Translated, it gives CASSLVNVRQGARFQFF.

V and J are TRBV28 and TRBJ2-3, with D possibly being TRBD1 (6 bases). The length of the CDR3 is 18 residues. V was clipped by 1 base and J by 1 base, with 18 bases between them. Germline V gives CDR1 MDHEN, CDR2 SYDVKM. CDR3 loop: CASSLSRGRPGGTDTQYF. Written as DNA, the CDR3 is TGTGCCAGCAGTTTATCTCGGGGACGACCAGGGGGCACAGATACGCAGTATTTT.

The chain joins TRBV2 to TRBJ2-7; D remains unclear. Germline-derived CDR1 and CDR2 are SNHLY and FYNNEI. The CDR3 length is 10 residues. Trimming left V 0 bases short and J 10 bases short, with 4 bases between. CDR3 in amino acids: CASSEAAQYF. CDR3 coding DNA: TGTGCCAGCAGTGAAGCAGCCCAGTACTTC.

In its sample, this clone was seen once. The V call is TRBV5-4, the J call TRBJ2-6; D possibly corresponds to TRBD1 (5 bases). The germline CDR1 and CDR2 sequences are SGHNT and YYREEE (reference sequence). CDR3 size: 17 residues. Trimming left V 0 bases short and J 0 bases short, with 10 bases between. CDR3 bases: TGTGCCAGCAGCTTGGACAGGTTAAACTCTGGGGCCAACGTCCTGACTTTC. Translated, it gives CASSLDRLNSGANVLTF.

This sequence joins TRBV27 and TRBJ2-7, with D perhaps TRBD1 (6 bases). The germline gives CDR1 MNHEY, CDR2 SMNVEV (reference sequence). The CDR3 is made up of 14 amino acids. V gave up 3 bases and J gave up 2 bases, with 11 bases separating them. CDR3 coding DNA: TGTGCCAGCAGTTTCATAGCAGGGGCCTACGAGCAGTACTTC. Translation gives CASSFIAGAYEQYF.

The chain employs TRBV6-1 and TRBJ1-2; the D gene is possibly TRBD1 (6 bases). Germline lookup yields CDR1 MNHNS and CDR2 SASEGT. The V and J ends lost 7 bases and 5 bases respectively, with 14 bases between them. The CDR3 has 13 amino acids. CDR3 coding DNA: TGTGCCAGCACAAAAGAGGGGGTTTATGGCTACACCTTC. This gives the protein CASTKEGVYGYTF.

This clone was detected a few times. For the CDR3, the DNA is TGTGCCAGCAGCCTTGACAGGGGTGAGCAGTTCTTC. It specifies CASSLDRGEQFF. The V and J genes are TRBV11-2 and TRBJ2-1, with 8 bases that match TRBD1. Looked up from germline, CDR1 is SGHAT and CDR2 is FQNNGV. V trimming: 5 bases; J trimming: 9 bases; junction bases outside the gene matches: 3. This CDR3 is 12 amino acids long.

This clone showed up just once. The chain is built from TRBV5-1 and TRBJ2-1; D possibly corresponds to TRBD2 (6 bases). Trimming removed 0 bases from V and 4 bases from J, with 17 bases in between. The CDR3 length is 17 residues. Germline CDR1 SGHRS, CDR2 YFSETQ. The CDR3 protein is CASSLGDRETQYNEQFF. The CDR3 region has the DNA TGCGCCAGCAGCTTGGGGGACCGGGAGACCCAATACAATGAGCAGTTCTTC.

The chain is built from TRBV19 and TRBJ2-2; TRBD2 matches at 7 bases. This CDR3 spans 18 amino acids. Germline V gives CDR1 LNHDA, CDR2 SQIVND (reference sequence). The V segment lost 4 bases and the J segment 4 bases; nucleotides outside the gene matches: 15. The DNA for the CDR3 is TGTGCCAGTAGTACCTATGGGGAGGGTGGTCGGAGCACCGGGGAGCTGTTTTTT. This encodes CASSTYGEGGRSTGELFF.

The genes are TRBV4-1 and TRBJ1-1, with a possible D match to TRBD1 (5 bases). Trimming left V 2 bases short and J 1 base short, with 23 bases between. Per the germline V gene, CDR1 is MGHRA and CDR2 is YSYEKL. CDR3 length: 19 amino acids. In DNA form, the CDR3 reads TGCGCCAGCAGCCAACACACCTCCGACCCGGGACTGTGGAACACTGAAGCTTTCTTT. Protein: CASSQHTSDPGLWNTEAFF.

This clone came up once. This chain connects TRBV5-6 to TRBJ2-3; D remains ambiguous. Between the trimmed V and J ends, which lost 3 bases and 2 bases, there was a span of 7 bases. The germline CDR1 and CDR2 sequences are SGHDT and YYEEEE. There are 13 residues in the CDR3. CDR3 residues: CASSSYITDTQYF. The CDR3 region has the DNA TGTGCCAGCAGCTCCTACATCACAGATACGCAGTATTTT.

The chain recombines TRBV19 with TRBJ1-2; the D gene is possibly TRBD1 (5 bases). The V end was cut by 0 bases, the J end by 8 bases, with 7 bases between. Germline loops: CDR1 LNHDA, CDR2 SQIVND (reference sequence). This CDR3 comprises 12 residues. DNA for the CDR3: TGTGCCAGTAGTATAGACGGGGACGGCTACACCTTC. The encoded protein is CASSIDGDGYTF. The complete variable domain, with remaining parts taken from reference TRBV19 and TRBJ1-2, reads DGGITQSPKYLFRKEGQNVTLSCEQNLNHDAMYWYRQDPGQGLRLIYYSQIVNDFQKGDIAEGYSVSREKKESFPLTVTSAQKNPTAFYLCASSIDGDGYTFGSGTRLTVV.

The J gene is TRBJ2-7, the V gene TRBV5-5, with D possibly called TRBD1 or TRBD2 (5 bases each). The length of the CDR3 is 13 residues. V shed 4 bases and J shed 6 bases, with 14 bases lying between them. Germline V lookup: CDR1 SGHKS, CDR2 YYEKEE (reference sequence). The CDR3 bases are TGTGCCAGCAGCATGGGACCCGGAGGCGAGCAGTACTTC. Translated, it gives CASSMGPGGEQYF.

This rearrangement joins TRBV11-3 to TRBJ2-1, with D perhaps matching TRBD1 (5 bases). Trimming cost V 1 base and J 0 bases, with 13 bases left between them. CDR1 is SGHNT, CDR2 YENEEA, per germline. The CDR3 contains 17 residues. The CDR3 nucleotides read TGTGCCAGCAGCTTAGGTTTCGGACAAGGCTCCTACAATGAGCAGTTCTTC. Translation gives CASSLGFGQGSYNEQFF. Full variable domain (remainder filled in from reference TRBV11-3 and TRBJ2-1): EAGVVQSPRYKIIEKKQPVAFWCNPISGHNTLYWYLQNLGQGPELLIRYENEEAVDDSQLPKDRFSAERLKGVDSTLKIQPAELGDSAVYLCASSLGFGQGSYNEQFFGPGTRLTVL.

V is TRBV5-1 and J is TRBJ2-1; TRBD1 aligns across 7 bases. CDR3 length: 14 residues. Germline V gene lookup returns CDR1 SGHRS and CDR2 YFSETQ. Unmatched junction bases numbered 3, after V lost 6 bases and J lost 0 bases. The CDR3 here is CASNQGDSYNEQFF. CDR3 bases: TGCGCCAGCAATCAGGGGGACTCCTACAATGAGCAGTTCTTC.